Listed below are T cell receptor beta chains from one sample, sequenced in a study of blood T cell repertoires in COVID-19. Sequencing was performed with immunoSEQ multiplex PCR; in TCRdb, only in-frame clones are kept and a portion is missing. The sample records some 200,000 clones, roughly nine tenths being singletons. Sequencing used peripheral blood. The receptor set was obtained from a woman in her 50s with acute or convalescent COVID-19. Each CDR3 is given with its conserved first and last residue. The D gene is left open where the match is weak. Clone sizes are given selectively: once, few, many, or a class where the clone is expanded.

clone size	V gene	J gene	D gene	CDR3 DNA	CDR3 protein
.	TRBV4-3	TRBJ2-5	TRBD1	TGCGCCAGCAGCCAAGAGACAGGGGGCATGGAGACCCAGTACTTC	CASSQETGGMETQYF
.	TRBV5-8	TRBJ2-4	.	TGTGCCAGCAGCCCCGACCACAGGGCCCAAAACATTCAGTACTTC	CASSPDHRAQNIQYF
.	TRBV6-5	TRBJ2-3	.	TGTGCCAGCACCACCCGGGTCGGATCCGATACGCAGTATTTT	CASTTRVGSDTQYF
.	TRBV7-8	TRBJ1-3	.	TGTGCCAGCAGCCCCAGCGGATCTGGAAACACCATATATTTT	CASSPSGSGNTIYF
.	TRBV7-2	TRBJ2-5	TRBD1	TGTGCCAGCAGCACAGGGGGAGATCCGGAGACCCAGTACTTC	CASSTGGDPETQYF
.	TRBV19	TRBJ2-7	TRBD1	TGTGCCAGTAGTACGGGGACAGGAAGGTACGAGCAGTACTTC	CASSTGTGRYEQYF
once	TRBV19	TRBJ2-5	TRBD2	TGTGCCAGTAGTATCTGGGGGACTAGCGGCAACCAAGAGACCCAGTACTTC	CASSIWGTSGNQETQYF
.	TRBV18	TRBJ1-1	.	TGTGCCAGCCAGGTAGTCGAAGCGAACACTGAAGCTTTCTTT	CASQVVEANTEAFF
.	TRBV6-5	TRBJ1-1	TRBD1	TGTGCCAGCACCAGACAGGGGGCCTACACTGAAGCTTTCTTT	CASTRQGAYTEAFF
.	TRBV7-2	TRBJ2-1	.	TGTGCCAGCAGTGAGGCTAGATCTGAGCAGTTCTTC	CASSEARSEQFF
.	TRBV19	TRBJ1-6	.	TGTGCCAGTACCCAGGAATCAGTCCCTTGGGCCACACCCCTCCACTTT	CASTQESVPWATPLHF
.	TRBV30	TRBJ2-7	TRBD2	TGTGCCGGGCTAGCGGGCACCTACGAGCAGTACTTC	CAGLAGTYEQYF
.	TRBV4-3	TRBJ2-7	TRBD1	TGCGCCAGCAGCCAAGATCGAGACAGGGGGAACGAGCAGTACTTC	CASSQDRDRGNEQYF
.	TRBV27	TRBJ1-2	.	TGTGCCAGCTCAGCGGGTGGCGGGGTGAACTATGGCTACACCTTC	CASSAGGGVNYGYTF
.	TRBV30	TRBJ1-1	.	TGTGCCTGGAGTTCAACCGGCACTGAAGCTTTCTTT	CAWSSTGTEAFF
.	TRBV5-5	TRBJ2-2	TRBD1	TGTGCCAGCAGCATACGATGGGGGGGACAGGGAGGCACCGGGGAGCTGTTTTTT	CASSIRWGGQGGTGELFF
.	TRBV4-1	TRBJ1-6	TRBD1	TGCGCCAGCAGCCCCTCACAGGGGAAGGGGTATAATTCACCCCTCCACTTT	CASSPSQGKGYNSPLHF
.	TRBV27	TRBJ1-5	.	TGTGCCAGCGGGCTCGAGAGCAATCAGCCCCAGCATTTT	CASGLESNQPQHF
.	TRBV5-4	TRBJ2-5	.	TGTGCCAGCAGCTCAACGGGGGAGACCCAGTACTTC	CASSSTGETQYF
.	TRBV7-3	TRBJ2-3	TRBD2	TGTGCCAGCAGCTTCCTTCCGTGGACTAGCGGGGGGGCCGTAGATACGCAGTATTTT	CASSFLPWTSGGAVDTQYF
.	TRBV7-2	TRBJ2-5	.	TGTGCCAGCAGACCCCCAGGGATGGGAGAGACCCAGTACTTC	CASRPPGMGETQYF
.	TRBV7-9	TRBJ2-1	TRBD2	TGTGCCAGCAGCCCTAGACTAGCGGAGTACAATGAGCAGTTCTTC	CASSPRLAEYNEQFF
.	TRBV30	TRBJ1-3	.	TGTGCCTCCAGGGCACAAACCCTCGGGAACACCATATATTTT	CASRAQTLGNTIYF
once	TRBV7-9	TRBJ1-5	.	TGTGCCAGCAGCTTTGGTGGAGGGGTGAGCAATCAGCCCCAGCATTTT	CASSFGGGVSNQPQHF
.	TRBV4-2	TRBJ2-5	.	TGTGCCAGCAGCCAAGGACTGGGGCGGCTCCAAGAGACCCAGTACTTC	CASSQGLGRLQETQYF
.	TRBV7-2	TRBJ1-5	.	TGTGCCAGCAGCTCGGACAGAAATCAGCCCCAGCATTTT	CASSSDRNQPQHF
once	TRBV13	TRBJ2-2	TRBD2	TGTGCCAGCAGCACCTGGACTAGCGGGGGATCTAGGGAGCTGTTTTTT	CASSTWTSGGSRELFF
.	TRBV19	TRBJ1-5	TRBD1	TGTGCCAGTAGCGGACAGGGGGCGCGCGAGCCCCAGCATTTT	CASSGQGAREPQHF
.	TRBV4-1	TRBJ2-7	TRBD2	TGCGCCAGCAGCCAAGCCTTAGCGGGAGGGCCCCGCGAGCAGTACTTC	CASSQALAGGPREQYF
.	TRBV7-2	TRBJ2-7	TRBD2	TGTGCCAGCAGCCTCCAACCCGGGACTAGCGGGGAGCAGTACTTC	CASSLQPGTSGEQYF
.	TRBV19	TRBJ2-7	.	TGTGCCAGTAGTACTAGCGTATCGTCCTACGAGCAGTACTTC	CASSTSVSSYEQYF
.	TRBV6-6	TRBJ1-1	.	TGTGCCAGCAGTTACCCGGGGGGGAACACTGAAGCTTTCTTT	CASSYPGGNTEAFF
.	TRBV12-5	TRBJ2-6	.	TGTGCTAGTGCCCCGTCTGGGGCCAACGTCCTGACTTTC	CASAPSGANVLTF
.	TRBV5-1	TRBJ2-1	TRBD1	TGCGCCAGCAGCCTCGCGGGACAGGGGTACAATGAGCAGTTCTTC	CASSLAGQGYNEQFF
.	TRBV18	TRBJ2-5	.	TGTGCCAGCTCACGCTTGACGGGACAACTCCAAGAGACCCAGTACTTC	CASSRLTGQLQETQYF
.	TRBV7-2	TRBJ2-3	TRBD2	TGTGCCAGCAGCTTAGCGCTGGGGACTAGCGCTACAGATACGCAGTATTTT	CASSLALGTSATDTQYF
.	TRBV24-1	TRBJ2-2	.	TGTGCCACCGGCGGGGACACCGGGGAGCTGTTTTTT	CATGGDTGELFF
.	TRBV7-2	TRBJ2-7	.	TGTGCCAGCAGCTTAGGTCCTAGCGAGACTTACGAGCAGTACTTC	CASSLGPSETYEQYF
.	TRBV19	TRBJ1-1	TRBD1	TGTGCCAGTTCGACAGGGGAGCGGAATGTAGCTTTCTTT	CASSTGERNVAFF
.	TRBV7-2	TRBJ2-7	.	TGTGCCAGCAGCTTAGCGTTTCAGGGTTACGAGCAGTACTTC	CASSLAFQGYEQYF
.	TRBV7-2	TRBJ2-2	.	TGTGCCAGCAGCTTACTCAGAAATGGCGGGGAGCTGTTTTTT	CASSLLRNGGELFF
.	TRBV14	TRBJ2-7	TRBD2	TGTGCCAGCAGCCGACTAGCGGGTCTGAGCTCCTACGAGCAGTACTTC	CASSRLAGLSSYEQYF
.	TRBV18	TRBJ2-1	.	TGTGCCAGCTCACCGCAAGAGGCCGGATATGAGCAGTTCTTC	CASSPQEAGYEQFF
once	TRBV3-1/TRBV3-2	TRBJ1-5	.	TGTGCCAGCAGCCAAGGGACAGATCAGCCCCAGCATTTT	CASSQGTDQPQHF
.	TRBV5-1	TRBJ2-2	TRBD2	TGCGCCAGCAGCTTGAGGAGCGGGGGGCCTTACACCGGGGAGCTGTTTTTT	CASSLRSGGPYTGELFF
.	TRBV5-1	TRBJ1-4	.	TGCGCCAGCAGCTCCCTAGGGGGTGAAAAACTGTTTTTT	CASSSLGGEKLFF
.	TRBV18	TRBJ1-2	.	TGTGCCAGCTCACCACCGAGTTCGGGGTTCAATGGCTACACCTTC	CASSPPSSGFNGYTF
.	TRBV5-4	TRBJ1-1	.	TGTGCCAGCAGTTTGGATCAGGACACTGAAGCTTTCTTT	CASSLDQDTEAFF
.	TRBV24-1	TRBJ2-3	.	TGTGCCACCAGTGAGTCGGGGGGCACAGATACGCAGTATTTT	CATSESGGTDTQYF
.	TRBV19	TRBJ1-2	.	TGTGCCAGTAGTATAGCCGGACAGAGGGGAAACTATGGCTACACCTTC	CASSIAGQRGNYGYTF
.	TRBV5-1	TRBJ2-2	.	TGCGCCAGCAGCTTGGGTGACTTCACCGGGGAGCTGTTTTTT	CASSLGDFTGELFF
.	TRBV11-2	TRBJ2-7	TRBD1	TGTGCCAGCAGCCCTGACAGGGCCTACGAGCAGTACTTC	CASSPDRAYEQYF